This T cell receptor (beta chain) originates from a study of T cells in Graves' hyperthyroidism and ophthalmopathy. Hyperthyroidism in the patients, aged 18 to 65, was newly diagnosed and under 2 months in duration. The PBMCs were taken from 10 ml of fresh peripheral blood. V dropped 2 bases and J dropped 1 base, with 11 bases sitting between them. The CDR3 is 15 amino acids. Looked up from germline, CDR1 is KGHSH and CDR2 is LQKENI. This clonotype appeared many times. Its cognate antigen is unknown. Overall study results and limits: Ophthalmopathy and stable hyperthyroidism were told apart by a 13 V-J model.

TCR beta CDR3 regions were amplified from RNA transcripts. Primed by the HTBI set, a first-round RT-PCR was run on the TCR CDR3. TCRdb re-derived calls from the multiplex PCR reads in MiXCR, one entry per CDR3 protein. The sample comprises about 560,000 distinct CDR3 sequences, 15% to 18% of which are singletons, and less than 9.5% rests with the top ten. The TCR was taken from a woman aged 30 to 39 with Graves' hyperthyroidism. V gene TRBV18 combines with J gene TRBJ1-1; the D gene is possibly TRBD1 (5 bases). The sequenced sample consisted of blood. The CDR3 sequence is CASSPRAGKNTEAFF. The CDR3 DNA reads as TGTGCCAGCTCACCAAGGGCAGGGAAGAACACTGAAGCTTTCTTT.